This TCR beta chain was captured by sequencing in a study of vaccination effects on CD4 cells after COVID-19. Looking at the study overall: Samples from a couple of convalescent patients were given 16 days and one week before vaccination. Regarding the study as a whole: The study found marked clonal contraction of infection- and vaccine-induced clones late after vaccination.

Scientists isolated CD4+ T cells after a roughly nine-day culture period ended. PCR-confirmed SARS-CoV-2 infection occurred in the person between March and December 2020. Replacing half the medium with IL-2 medium was done on days 3 and 7. Assay used: immunoSEQ multiplex PCR; TCRdb lists only in-frame clones, some missing. The table has 45,000 or so clones, around four fifths seen once. V was cut by 3 bases and J by 3 bases, with 8 bases left in between. CDR3 length: 13 amino acids. Comments on this clone: Its antigen remains unidentified.

The chain is built from TRBV12-3 or TRBV12-4 and TRBJ1-1; tentative D call: TRBD1 (6 bases). The sequence came from a human donor who had a prior SARS-CoV-2 infection. The sample here was CD4+ T cells from PBMCs cultured without peptide, taken before COVID-19 vaccination. The CDR3 DNA reads TGTGCCAGCAGTTTGGGGGCTGACACTGAAGCTTTCTTT. It encodes CASSLGADTEAFF.